The entry that follows covers one T cell receptor beta chain sequence. Germline assignment: CDR1 PRHDT and CDR2 FYEKMQ (reference sequence). The ends lost 5 bases at V and 6 bases at J; junction bases unmatched: 8. The CDR3 consists of 15 residues. The study ran its PCR with 60 Vbeta and 13 Jbeta primers. Only in-frame clones appear in the TCRdb table, and some are missing; sequencing was by immunoSEQ multiplex PCR. The sample shows under 90,000 clones, 90% of them seen only once. This sample was taken from a study of cytomegalovirus exposure and HLA in healthy donors. The rearrangement uses TRBV13 and TRBJ2-2; 8 bases align to TRBD2. The material sequenced was PBMCs. The receptor was isolated from a man between 18 and 35 years old in good health and CMV-seronegative. CDR3 nucleotide sequence: TGTGCCAGCAGCCCCCCGGGACTAGTTCCCGGGGAGCTGTTTTTT. Amino acid sequence: CASSPPGLVPGELFF.